This is a list of T cell receptor beta chains from one sample in a study of PD-L1 blockade in urothelial cancer. Clones were sequenced by immunoSEQ multiplex PCR, and TCRdb holds only the in-frame ones, with some missing. The sample lists about 1,300 clones, 30% to 45% occurring once. The material was tumor tissue, obtained before atezolizumab (anti-PD-L1) treatment. Receptor source: a man aged 55 to 69 with urothelial cancer. The CDR3 runs from the conserved cysteine through the conserved F or W. A D gene is named only where the DNA matches it firmly. Expanded clones are given a class, and other clones once, few, many or no size at all.

D gene	clone size	V gene	J gene	CDR3 protein	CDR3 DNA
TRBD2	few	TRBV9	TRBJ2-7	CASSVGGGATEQYF	TGTGCCAGCAGCGTAGGCGGGGGGGCGACCGAGCAGTACTTC
TRBD2	few	TRBV2	TRBJ2-1	CASRPTSGSYNEQFF	TGTGCCAGCAGGCCGACTAGCGGGAGCTACAATGAGCAGTTCTTC
.	.	TRBV12-5	TRBJ1-3	CASSPNSGNTIYF	TGTGCCAGCTCCCCAAACTCTGGAAACACCATATATTTT
.	.	TRBV12-5	TRBJ2-1	CASGLVMQGPLF	TGTGCTAGTGGTTTGGTAATGCAGGGCCCCCTCTTC
.	.	TRBV6-1	TRBJ1-4	CASSEAVSFPEKLFF	TGTGCCAGCAGTGAAGCGGTTTCCTTCCCCGAAAAACTGTTTTTT
TRBD2	few	TRBV11-3	TRBJ2-1	CASSFRRGGPEQFF	TGTGCCAGCAGCTTCCGACGGGGGGGCCCGGAGCAGTTCTTC
TRBD1	few	TRBV11-3	TRBJ1-3	CASGVQGAGNTIYF	TGTGCCAGCGGCGTACAGGGGGCTGGAAACACCATATATTTT
.	few	TRBV10-3	TRBJ1-2	CAISGLQGNYGYTF	TGTGCCATCAGTGGACTTCAGGGGAACTATGGCTACACCTTC
.	.	TRBV30	TRBJ2-7	CAWRGDIHEQYF	TGTGCCTGGAGGGGAGACATACACGAGCAGTACTTC
.	few	TRBV6-8	TRBJ1-1	CASSYSRGNTEAFF	TGTGCCAGCAGTTACTCGCGGGGAAACACTGAAGCTTTCTTT
TRBD1	few	TRBV11-3	TRBJ2-7	CASSSPGTGGHEQYF	TGTGCCAGCAGCTCCCCCGGGACAGGGGGCCACGAGCAGTACTTC
.	medium-sized	TRBV9	TRBJ1-1	CASSFYQGASSEAFF	TGTGCCAGCAGCTTTTACCAGGGAGCTTCGTCTGAAGCTTTCTTT
.	.	TRBV6-8	TRBJ1-1	CASNHKMNTEAFF	TGTGCCAGCAACCACAAGATGAACACTGAAGCTTTCTTT
.	once	TRBV30	TRBJ1-1	CAWSTGSTEAFF	TGTGCCTGGTCTACAGGGAGTACTGAAGCTTTCTTT
TRBD1	.	TRBV2	TRBJ2-5	CASSLTGGGQETQYF	TGTGCCAGCAGTCTAACAGGGGGCGGACAAGAGACCCAGTACTTC
.	medium-sized	TRBV11-3	TRBJ2-3	CASSSRTSTDTQYF	TGTGCCAGCAGCTCAAGGACTAGCACAGATACGCAGTATTTT
.	once	TRBV19	TRBJ1-2	CASSMDSAYYGYTF	TGTGCCAGTAGTATGGACAGCGCCTACTATGGCTACACCTTC
.	once	TRBV29-1	TRBJ1-4	CSVHTGFGEKLFF	TGCAGCGTTCACACAGGGTTTGGTGAAAAACTGTTTTTT
.	.	TRBV19	TRBJ2-3	CASSRPDGLTKSTDTQYF	TGTGCCAGTAGTAGGCCCGATGGACTTACAAAAAGCACAGATACGCAATATTTT
.	.	TRBV14	TRBJ2-7	CASSQFLYYEQYF	TGTGCCAGCAGCCAATTTCTCTATTACGAGCAGTACTTC
.	.	TRBV19	TRBJ1-3	CASTGPGNTIYF	TGTGCCAGTACGGGGCCTGGAAACACCATATATTTT
TRBD1	.	TRBV11-1	TRBJ2-1	CASSKTGGLSYNEQFF	TGTGCCAGCAGCAAGACAGGGGGCCTAAGCTACAATGAGCAGTTCTTC
TRBD1	.	TRBV11-3	TRBJ2-1	CASSSGTGRDEQFF	TGTGCCAGCAGCTCGGGGACAGGGCGGGATGAGCAGTTCTTC
TRBD2	few	TRBV11-3	TRBJ2-7	CASSLAGTRSYEQYF	TGTGCCAGCAGCTTGGCCGGGACTAGATCCTACGAGCAGTACTTC
.	.	TRBV19	TRBJ2-1	CASSATGLRYNEQFF	TGTGCCAGTAGCGCAACAGGGTTGAGGTACAATGAGCAGTTCTTC
TRBD1	medium-sized	TRBV6-8	TRBJ1-5	CAIRGTGENQPQHF	TGTGCCATCAGAGGGACAGGGGAAAATCAGCCCCAGCATTTT
.	large	TRBV6-8	TRBJ1-1	CASSGFGLKNTEAFF	TGTGCCAGCAGCGGCTTCGGGCTGAAGAACACTGAAGCTTTCTTT
.	once	TRBV19	TRBJ1-3	CASILSGQYGNTIYF	TGTGCCAGTATCTTATCCGGACAGTATGGAAACACCATATATTTT
.	medium-sized	TRBV11-3	TRBJ1-1	CASSSSTGWGTEAFF	TGTGCCAGCAGCTCCTCGACAGGCTGGGGCACTGAAGCTTTCTTT
.	few	TRBV9	TRBJ1-5	CASSVADSNQPQHF	TGTGCCAGCAGCGTAGCTGATAGCAATCAGCCCCAGCATTTT
TRBD2	.	TRBV15	TRBJ2-3	CATSRVSGIPWLITQYF	TGTGCCACCAGCAGAGTTAGCGGGATTCCTTGGCTCATTACGCAGTATTTT
TRBD1	.	TRBV29-1	TRBJ1-1	CSGAPGGLDTEAFF	TGCAGCGGCGCCCCAGGGGGCCTGGACACTGAAGCTTTCTTT
.	.	TRBV10-1	TRBJ2-4	CASRPPVERQNIAKNIQYF	TGCGCCAGCAGGCCCCCTGTGGAGCGCCAAAACATAGCCAAAAACATTCAGTACTTC
.	.	TRBV6-8	TRBJ1-3	CASSYGIYRSGNTIYF	TGTGCCAGCAGTTACGGTATATACCGCTCTGGAAACACCATATATTTT
.	.	TRBV11-3	TRBJ1-1	CASSLDASRGTEAFF	TGTGCCAGCAGCTTGGACGCGTCCCGAGGCACTGAAGCTTTCTTT
TRBD1	.	TRBV6-8	TRBJ1-1	CASYHGQGSTEAFF	TGTGCCAGCTATCATGGACAGGGGAGCACTGAAGCTTTCTTT
.	.	TRBV30	TRBJ2-1	CAWSVRGRVHEQFF	TGTGCCTGGAGTGTACGTGGTAGGGTCCATGAGCAGTTCTTC
.	.	TRBV11-3	TRBJ2-7	CASSLGTPTYEQYF	TGTGCCAGCAGCTTGGGGACACCTACCTACGAGCAGTACTTC
.	.	TRBV19	TRBJ1-5	CASTPGQLLDQPQHF	TGTGCCAGTACCCCCGGACAGCTTCTCGATCAGCCCCAGCATTTT
.	once	TRBV12-5	TRBJ1-4	CASGGGRSNEKLFF	TGTGCTAGTGGAGGGGGACGCAGTAATGAAAAACTGTTTTTT
.	.	TRBV18	TRBJ2-5	CASSPRGYGETQYF	TGTGCCAGCTCACCACGGGGGTACGGAGAGACCCAGTACTTC
.	few	TRBV6-8	TRBJ2-6	CASSQGTGANVLTF	TGTGCCAGCAGTCAGGGGACCGGGGCCAACGTCCTGACTTTC
.	.	TRBV19	TRBJ2-3	CASSIGGARADTQYF	TGTGCCAGTAGTATCGGAGGGGCCAGAGCAGATACGCAGTATTTT
TRBD2	few	TRBV9	TRBJ2-1	CASTRRTSGSGADNEQFF	TGTGCCAGCACGCGTCGGACTAGCGGGAGTGGGGCGGACAATGAGCAGTTCTTC
.	.	TRBV9	TRBJ2-7	CASSASLPSSYEQYF	TGTGCCAGCAGCGCCAGTCTACCGTCCTCCTACGAGCAGTACTTC
.	medium-sized	TRBV11-3	TRBJ2-7	CASSLNQGTHEQYF	TGTGCCAGCAGCTTAAATCAGGGGACCCACGAGCAGTACTTC
TRBD1	once	TRBV18	TRBJ1-5	CASSEGASQPQHF	TGTGCCAGCTCGGAGGGGGCAAGTCAGCCCCAGCATTTT
.	few	TRBV4-1	TRBJ2-7	CASSQESGTALYEQYF	TGCGCCAGCAGCCAAGAGAGCGGGACAGCACTCTACGAGCAGTACTTC
TRBD1	.	TRBV11-3	TRBJ2-7	CASSLGVTGASYEQYF	TGTGCCAGCAGCTTGGGAGTGACAGGGGCCTCCTACGAGCAGTACTTC
.	.	TRBV30	TRBJ1-5	CAWSGRGDQPQHF	TGTGCCTGGAGTGGCAGGGGAGATCAGCCCCAGCATTTT
TRBD2	few	TRBV29-1	TRBJ2-5	CSVTGLAQQETQYF	TGCAGCGTCACCGGACTAGCGCAACAAGAGACCCAGTACTTC
.	few	TRBV7-6	TRBJ1-1	CASSSYGGGVDTEAFF	TGTGCCAGCAGCTCCTACGGGGGAGGGGTTGACACTGAAGCTTTCTTT
TRBD2	medium-sized	TRBV9	TRBJ2-2	CASSALGLDAGELFF	TGTGCCAGCAGCGCCCTTGGACTAGATGCCGGGGAGCTGTTTTTT
TRBD1	.	TRBV9	TRBJ2-2	CASSVGPTGANTGELFF	TGTGCCAGCAGCGTAGGCCCTACAGGGGCCAACACCGGGGAGCTGTTTTTT
TRBD1	.	TRBV19	TRBJ2-5	CASSITGGGETQYF	TGTGCCAGTAGTATTACAGGGGGCGGCGAGACCCAGTACTTC